The 28 T cell receptor beta chains given below trace back to one sample, sequenced in a study of T cells after yellow fever vaccination. TCRdb passed the 5' RACE reads through MiXCR, listing each CDR3 protein once. The table records some 240,000 distinct CDR3 sequences, approximately 3% of them present only once. The sample in question was CD4+ T cells sorted from PBMCs, obtained 10 days after the yellow fever booster vaccination. These receptors were taken from a man between 18 and 35 years old who received the YFV17D yellow fever vaccine.

This clonotype was counted a single time. The CDR3 reads CASSRAGGASTDTQYF. CDR3 bases: TGCGCCAGCAGTCGAGCGGGGGGTGCTAGCACAGATACGCAGTATTTT. The rearrangement joins TRBV5-1 to TRBJ2-3, with 9 bases that match TRBD2. The CDR3 runs to 16 residues. V dropped 5 bases and J dropped 0; count of bases not matched to a gene: 7. Germline-derived CDR1 and CDR2 are SGHRS and YFSETQ. The whole variable domain, filled in from reference TRBV5-1 and TRBJ2-3, reads KAGVTQTPRYLIKTRGQQVTLSCSPISGHRSVSWYQQTPGQGLQFLFEYFSETQRNKGNFPGRFSGRQFSNSRSEMNVSTLELGDSALYLCASSRAGGASTDTQYFGPGTRLTVL.

There are a few counts of this clonotype. The chain carries TRBV11-2 and TRBJ2-1, with TRBD2 identical over 15 bases. Germline V gene sequence: CDR1 SGHAT, CDR2 FQNNGV. Losses at the gene ends were 1 base for V and 4 bases for J; bases not matched to a gene: 8. The CDR3 loop spans 19 amino acids. CDR3 sequence (DNA): TGTGCCAGCAGCTTAGCCTCCCTAGGACTAGCGGGGGGGTACAATGAGCAGTTCTTC. Its translation: CASSLASLGLAGGYNEQFF.

In this sample, this clonotype turned up a few times. The gene calls are TRBV3-1 and TRBJ2-6, with D uncertain. The germline V gene has CDR1 LGHDT and CDR2 YNNKEL (reference sequence). Trimming pared 4 bases from V and 1 base from J, leaving 8 bases between. The CDR3 runs 15 residues. The CDR3 sequence: CASSRSESGANVLTF. The DNA of the CDR3 is TGTGCCAGCAGCCGGTCGGAGTCTGGGGCCAACGTCCTGACTTTC.

This clonotype was counted only a few times. The chain recombines TRBV29-1 with TRBJ1-5, with D perhaps TRBD1 (5 bases). The CDR3 is 13 residues long. The germline V gene encodes CDR1 SQVTM and CDR2 ANQGSEA. Deletions cut 5 bases from V and 5 bases from J, with 13 bases between. CDR3 amino acids: CSVSRAIDQPQHF. DNA of the CDR3: TGCAGCGTTTCCAGGGCCATCGATCAGCCCCAGCATTTT.

The chain is built from TRBV7-9 and TRBJ1-1; D remains unclear. The CDR3 is made up of 14 amino acids. V was trimmed by 5 bases and J by 7 bases, leaving 17 bases between them. The germline V gene encodes CDR1 SEHNR and CDR2 FQNEAQ (reference sequence). CDR3 DNA: TGTGCCAGCAGCCCCCGGGTACCCAGCATTGAAGCTTTCTTT. It specifies CASSPRVPSIEAFF.

Only a few counts were recorded for this clonotype. The chain links TRBV20-1 to TRBJ1-5, with D maybe TRBD1 (6 bases). The V gene lost 7 bases and the J gene lost 7 bases, with 20 bases spanning the gap. Germline V gives CDR1 DFQATT, CDR2 SNEGSKA (reference sequence). The CDR3 totals 14 residues. The CDR3 nucleotides read TGCAGTGTGGAGGGGAGGGGGTTGAGCCAGCCCCAGCATTTT. Amino acids: CSVEGRGLSQPQHF.

Ten or more counts support this clonotype. The chain couples TRBV4-3 to TRBJ2-3; D might be TRBD2 (6 bases). The V and J ends lost 0 bases and 4 bases respectively, with 11 bases between them. Germline V gene data show CDR1 as LGHNA and CDR2 as YSLEER. The CDR3 spans 15 residues. The CDR3 sequence is CASSQDWGGADTQYF. The DNA of the CDR3 is TGCGCCAGCAGCCAAGATTGGGGCGGGGCAGATACGCAGTATTTT.

At least ten counts were recorded for this clonotype. This chain connects TRBV29-1 to TRBJ1-1; D perhaps matches TRBD1 (6 bases). Germline CDR1 is SQVTM and CDR2 is ANQGSEA. This CDR3 region has 12 residues. The V end was cut by 4 bases, the J end by 9 bases, with 15 bases between. The DNA for the CDR3 is TGCAGCGTTGGTCTAATGCAGGGGAAAGCTTTCTTT. Amino acids: CSVGLMQGKAFF.

Many counts were recorded for this clonotype. The genes are TRBV4-3 and TRBJ2-2; the match to TRBD1 covers 7 bases. Trimming removed 4 bases from V and 1 base from J; junction bases left unmatched: 6. The CDR3 has 16 residues. CDR1 is LGHNA, CDR2 YSLEER, per germline. The CDR3 loop reads CASSRSAGGNTGELFF. CDR3 coding DNA: TGCGCCAGCAGCCGGTCGGCAGGGGGGAACACCGGGGAGCTGTTTTTT.

The V call is TRBV20-1, the J call TRBJ2-2; no clear D. This CDR3 spans 14 amino acids. In germline, CDR1 is DFQATT, CDR2 SNEGSKA (reference sequence). V was shortened by 5 bases and J by 2 bases, with 12 bases between the two germline ends. Written as DNA, the CDR3 is TGCAGTGCTCTGAATCTAGGAAACACCGGGGAGCTGTTTTTT. Amino acid sequence: CSALNLGNTGELFF.

In its sample, this clonotype was seen a few times. The chain is built from TRBV7-9 and TRBJ2-7, with D maybe TRBD2 (6 bases). V lost 1 base and J lost 6, with 10 bases in between. In germline, CDR1 is SEHNR, CDR2 FQNEAQ (reference sequence). The CDR3 spans 13 residues. The CDR3 nucleotides read TGTGCCAGCAGCTTAGAGGTGGGAGGCGAGCAGTACTTC. Its translation: CASSLEVGGEQYF.

This clonotype was observed a few times. The chain combines TRBV2 with TRBJ2-3; 7 positions agree with TRBD2. V lost 4 bases to trimming and J lost 2 bases; unmatched junction nucleotides: 6. Germline-derived CDR1 and CDR2 are SNHLY and FYNNEI. The CDR3 covers 15 residues. Written as DNA, the CDR3 is TGTGCCAGCAGTGTCGAAGCGGGGTCCACAGATACGCAGTATTTT. Its translation: CASSVEAGSTDTQYF.

There are many counts of this clonotype. The chain uses TRBV7-2 and TRBJ2-1; 8 nucleotides match TRBD1. In germline, CDR1 is SGHTA, CDR2 FQGNSA. There are 15 residues in the CDR3. J lost 6 bases, V lost 3 bases, and 7 bases had no gene match. The CDR3, as DNA: TGTGCCAGCAGCTTCCGGGACAGGACTCGCAATGAGCAGTTCTTC. Residues: CASSFRDRTRNEQFF.

This clonotype was picked up a small number of times. J is TRBJ1-2 and V is TRBV30; no clear D. The CDR3 runs to 14 residues. The V gene's germline CDR1 is GTSNPN and CDR2 SVGIG (reference sequence). The V gene lost 0 bases and the J gene lost 4 bases, with 12 bases spanning the gap. The CDR3 sequence is CAWSVPGAGYGYTF. CDR3 in DNA: TGTGCCTGGAGTGTACCCGGAGCTGGCTATGGCTACACCTTC. Combining the CDR3 with reference TRBV30 and TRBJ1-2 gives the whole variable domain SQTIHQWPATLVQPVGSPLSLECTVEGTSNPNLYWYRQAAGRGLQLLFYSVGIGQISSEVPQNLSASRPQDRQFILSSKKLLLSDSGFYLCAWSVPGAGYGYTFGSGTRLTVV.

This clonotype has more than one count but fewer than ten. V and J are TRBV20-1 and TRBJ2-3, with TRBD1 matching over 10 bases. The CDR3 runs to 17 residues. Trimming took 3 bases from V and 5 from J; bases not matched to a gene: 14. The germline CDR1 and CDR2 sequences are DFQATT and SNEGSKA (reference sequence). The CDR3 sequence is CSASTIGRQGAEDTQYF. Written as DNA, the CDR3 is TGCAGTGCTAGCACGATAGGACGACAGGGGGCTGAAGATACGCAGTATTTT.

This sequence joins TRBV5-1 and TRBJ1-3; no definite D call. V was cut by 0 bases and J by 1 base, with 8 bases left in between. CDR1 is SGHRS and CDR2 is YFSETQ in the germline V gene. CDR3 length: 15 amino acids. The CDR3 nucleotides are TGCGCCAGCAGCTTGGCCACAGTTTCTGGAAACACCATATATTTT. Translation: CASSLATVSGNTIYF. The full variable domain, in which reference TRBV5-1 and TRBJ1-3 provide the parts outside the CDR3, is KAGVTQTPRYLIKTRGQQVTLSCSPISGHRSVSWYQQTPGQGLQFLFEYFSETQRNKGNFPGRFSGRQFSNSRSEMNVSTLELGDSALYLCASSLATVSGNTIYFGEGSWLTVV.

This clonotype was seen at least ten times. The V gene is TRBV2, the J gene TRBJ1-4, with a possible D match to TRBD1 (5 bases). In germline, CDR1 is SNHLY, CDR2 FYNNEI. The CDR3 has 15 residues. Trimming left V 2 bases short and J 0 bases short, with 7 bases between. The DNA of the CDR3 is TGTGCCAGCAGTGAAAGGGGACCAACTAATGAAAAACTGTTTTTT. This gives the protein CASSERGPTNEKLFF. Full variable domain (missing parts from reference TRBV2 and TRBJ1-4): EPEVTQTPSHQVTQMGQEVILRCVPISNHLYFYWYRQILGQKVEFLVSFYNNEISEKSEIFDDQFSVERPDGSNFTLKIRSTKLEDSAMYFCASSERGPTNEKLFFGSGTQLSVL.

This clonotype was seen more than once but under ten times. The rearrangement links TRBV7-2 to TRBJ1-3, with 7 nucleotides matching TRBD1. Trimming took 5 bases from V and 0 from J; bases not matched to a gene: 16. This CDR3 has 19 residues. Germline CDR1 and CDR2: SGHTA and FQGNSA. The CDR3 DNA reads as TGTGCCAGCAGCCCACTGACCGGGACAGTCGCCAACTCTGGAAACACCATATATTTT. Its translation is CASSPLTGTVANSGNTIYF.

This clonotype was seen only a few times. This chain connects TRBV9 to TRBJ2-1; TRBD2 matches at 13 bases. This CDR3 spans 14 amino acids. Germline CDR1 reads SGDLS; CDR2 reads YYNGEE. With V trimmed by 4 bases and J by 9 bases, 4 bases remained unmatched. CDR3 loop: CASSPGLAGAEQFF. The CDR3 DNA is TGTGCCAGCAGCCCTGGACTAGCGGGGGCTGAGCAGTTCTTC.

This clonotype was detected only a few times. The rearrangement links TRBV29-1 to TRBJ2-5; 7 bases match TRBD2. The CDR3 is made up of 14 amino acids. V shed 4 bases, J shed 3 bases, and the junction held 8 bases outside the gene matches. CDR1 is SQVTM, CDR2 ANQGSEA, per germline. CDR3 residues: CSVVRGGGEETQYF. The CDR3 region has the DNA TGCAGCGTTGTTCGCGGGGGAGGTGAAGAGACCCAGTACTTC.

This clonotype was detected ten times or more. This CDR3 reads CASSTAMARNEQFF. The CDR3 DNA follows: TGTGCCAGCAGCACCGCTATGGCGCGGAATGAGCAGTTCTTC. The chain joins TRBV7-3 to TRBJ2-1; no reliable D call. The CDR3 spans 14 residues. The germline V gene encodes CDR1 SGHTA and CDR2 FQGTGA. The germline V and J ends were trimmed by 5 bases and 7 bases, with 15 bases remaining between them.

The chain joins TRBV2 to TRBJ2-3, with D perhaps matching TRBD1 (6 bases). The CDR3 loop spans 14 amino acids. Germline-derived CDR1 and CDR2 are SNHLY and FYNNEI. V was cut by 4 bases and J by 1 base, with 9 bases left in between. The CDR3 sequence: CASSVYRGTDTQYF. The CDR3 DNA is TGTGCCAGCAGTGTATACAGGGGCACAGATACGCAGTATTTT.

This clonotype was seen only a few times. This chain uses TRBV7-2 with TRBJ1-2; D is uncertain. The germline V gene has CDR1 SGHTA and CDR2 FQGNSA. The CDR3 totals 12 residues. V lost 5 bases and J 4 bases, leaving 8 bases between the germline ends. The CDR3, as DNA: TGTGCCAGCAGCGACCTGGGCTATGGCTACACCTTC. This gives the protein CASSDLGYGYTF.

This clonotype was picked up many times. This chain connects TRBV5-1 to TRBJ1-1; D gene ambiguous. Trimming pared 4 bases from V and 2 bases from J, leaving 12 bases between. Germline values: CDR1 SGHRS, CDR2 YFSETQ. The length of the CDR3 is 14 residues. CDR3 sequence: CASSRLGENTEAFF. The CDR3 DNA reads as TGCGCCAGCAGCCGGCTAGGAGAAAACACTGAAGCTTTCTTT.

The V call is TRBV10-1, the J call TRBJ1-1, with 8 bases identical to TRBD1. J was trimmed by 0 bases and V by 2 bases; bases with no gene match: 5. The CDR3 extends over 16 amino acids. Germline CDR1 reads WNHNN; CDR2 reads SYGVQD (reference sequence). This CDR3 reads CASSEGRTGMNTEAFF. The CDR3 nucleotides are TGCGCCAGCAGTGAGGGGAGGACAGGGATGAACACTGAAGCTTTCTTT.

This clonotype was picked up a small number of times. The rearrangement uses TRBV6-5 and TRBJ2-6; 7 bases align to TRBD1. V gave up 8 bases and J gave up 1 base; unmatched junction bases: 5. The CDR3 is 15 residues long. Germline V gene lookup returns CDR1 MNHEY and CDR2 SVGAGI. The CDR3 loop is CASEKTGSGANVLTF. The CDR3 bases are TGTGCCAGCGAGAAGACAGGGTCTGGGGCCAACGTCCTGACTTTC.

The chain links TRBV10-2 to TRBJ2-3; maybe TRBD1 (5 bases). The CDR3 extends over 12 amino acids. The germline V gene encodes CDR1 WSHSY and CDR2 SAAADI. Trimming shortened V by 4 bases and J by 4 bases, and 6 bases separated the two germline ends. The CDR3 sequence is CASSVGADTQYF. As DNA, the CDR3 is TGCGCCAGCAGTGTAGGGGCAGATACGCAGTATTTT.

This clonotype has more than one count but fewer than ten. The gene calls are TRBV12-3 or TRBV12-4 and TRBJ1-2; D not resolved. The CDR3 totals 12 residues. V was shortened by 5 bases and J by 7 bases, with 11 bases between the two germline ends. In DNA, the CDR3 is TGTGCCAGCAGTCGGTCCTTTGGTGGCTACACCTTC. Translating gives CASSRSFGGYTF.